The rows below give T cell receptor beta chains drawn from one sample of a study of human T cells and chemical hapten exposure. From the reads, TCRdb called clonotypes with MiXCR, one entry per CDR3 protein. The table lists about 120,000 distinct CDR3 sequences, over 7.5% of them singletons, with approximately 1.5% in the top ten. The specimen was whole blood. The receptors here all came from a human donor in good health. Some clones in this sample may be carry-over from other donors' samples. Both conserved end residues are part of each CDR3. Fields, in order: V gene, J gene, CDR3 protein.

TRBV27	TRBJ2-3	CASSSQGGPDTQYF
TRBV5-4	TRBJ1-1	CASSLGGQAWSSEAFF
TRBV19	TRBJ1-2	CATTGDPVVGYTF
TRBV6-2/TRBV6-3	TRBJ2-3	CASSYNPGLSKFPQYF
TRBV19	TRBJ2-7	CASSTIGGEQYF
TRBV7-9	TRBJ2-2	CASSPLGAGSGELFF
TRBV6-6	TRBJ1-1	CASSLNGGTEAFF
TRBV5-4	TRBJ1-6	CASSFRGGGSPLHF
TRBV20-1	TRBJ1-6	CSASWDRGGAPLHF
TRBV4-3	TRBJ2-4	CASSQGLPNRAKNIQYF
TRBV10-3	TRBJ2-7	CAISLTGSYEQYF
TRBV19	TRBJ1-5	CASSGGIQPQHF
TRBV27	TRBJ2-5	CASSPQGNREMAQYF
TRBV11-3	TRBJ2-1	CASSLDEGLEQFF
TRBV4-3	TRBJ1-1	CASSQTQAREAFF
TRBV27	TRBJ2-1	CASSSGNNEQFF
TRBV7-2	TRBJ2-3	CASSFRGRARGSTDTQYF
TRBV12-3/TRBV12-4	TRBJ2-7	CASRDSASYEQYF
TRBV20-1	TRBJ2-7	CSASQGVEQYF
TRBV18	TRBJ2-6	CASSPWDHSGANVLTF
TRBV20-1	TRBJ1-1	CSAAQGNEAFF
TRBV6-5	TRBJ1-1	CASSYSLSSRVDTEAFF
TRBV3-1	TRBJ2-3	CASSQEAGVGADTQYF
TRBV2	TRBJ1-5	CASRGTGINQPQHF
TRBV7-9	TRBJ2-2	CASSPWGTSGSTGELFF
TRBV5-1	TRBJ2-6	CASSLDGVSGANVLTF
TRBV6-1	TRBJ2-7	CASSAWDEGVYEQYF
TRBV6-2/TRBV6-3	TRBJ1-1	CASRTASPEAFF
TRBV5-1	TRBJ2-5	CASSTGGGETQYF
TRBV15	TRBJ2-1	CATSRDTTSGSRDEQFF
TRBV7-3	TRBJ1-6	CASSDGTGGQSPLHF
TRBV6-5	TRBJ2-7	CASSSGSYEQYF
TRBV11-2	TRBJ2-7	CASSLSGPSYEQYF
TRBV6-6	TRBJ2-4	CASSQPGDRGRAKNIQYF
TRBV29-1	TRBJ2-1	CSVEDPVRAGESYNEQFF
TRBV29-1	TRBJ2-3	CSTFGAGGQWGTDTQYF
TRBV2	TRBJ2-1	CASSEGTSGTNEQFF
TRBV5-1	TRBJ2-7	CASSFGPAYEQYF
TRBV29-1	TRBJ2-1	CSVLRTKIYNEQFF
TRBV19	TRBJ2-3	CASSIGQIADTQYF
TRBV5-1	TRBJ1-6	CASSLGTGENSPLHF
TRBV5-1	TRBJ2-6	CASTDSGVSGANVLTF